These 19 T cell receptor beta chains were sequenced from one sample in a study of cytomegalovirus exposure and HLA in healthy donors. PCR primers comprised 60 Vbeta and 13 Jbeta primers. Sequencing was performed with immunoSEQ multiplex PCR; in TCRdb, only in-frame clones are kept and a portion is missing. The sample holds over 200,000 clones, around 88% seen once. Sequenced sample: PBMCs. These receptor sequences come from a woman aged 18 to 35 in good health and CMV-seronegative.

J is TRBJ2-7 and V is TRBV4-2; D possibly corresponds to TRBD1 (6 bases). V was trimmed by 4 bases and J by 0 bases, leaving 10 bases between them. The CDR3 consists of 14 residues. CDR1 is LGHNA, CDR2 YNFKEQ, per germline. The CDR3 sequence: CASSLYRDSYEQYF. Here the CDR3 DNA reads TGTGCCAGCAGCCTCTACAGGGACTCCTACGAGCAGTACTTC.

This chain joins TRBV4-1 and TRBJ2-3; D is uncertain. CDR3 size: 13 residues. V shed 4 bases and J shed 6 bases, with 11 bases lying between them. Per the germline V gene, CDR1 is MGHRA and CDR2 is YSYEKL. Here the CDR3 reads CASSRLHFDTQYF. CDR3 DNA: TGCGCCAGCAGCCGCCTTCACTTTGATACGCAGTATTTT.

This clone was seen only once. V usage is TRBV10-2 and J usage is TRBJ2-7, with 13 bases identical to TRBD2. The J segment lost 6 bases and the V segment lost 6 bases, leaving 5 bases of the junction unmatched. This CDR3 is 14 amino acids long. Germline CDR1 WSHSY, CDR2 SAAADI. This chain's CDR3 is CASRRTSGSFEQYF. In DNA form, the CDR3 reads TGCGCCAGCAGGAGGACTAGCGGGAGTTTCGAGCAGTACTTC.

The chain uses TRBV4-2 and TRBJ1-3, with D perhaps TRBD1 (6 bases). The CDR3 runs to 16 residues. Germline V CDR1 and CDR2: LGHNA, YNFKEQ. V lost 4 bases and J 4 bases, leaving 17 bases between the germline ends. For the CDR3, the DNA is TGTGCCAGCAGCCCTCGCGCGGACAGCAGAGGAAACACCATATATTTT. Translation: CASSPRADSRGNTIYF.

This CDR3 reads CASSPGTAHYSNQPQHF. The CDR3 DNA follows: TGTGCCAGCAGCCCAGGGACAGCCCACTATAGCAATCAGCCCCAGCATTTT. The chain employs TRBV7-3 and TRBJ1-5; the match to TRBD1 covers 7 bases. Trimming cost V 5 bases and J 0 bases; bases outside gene matches: 10. The CDR3 sequence is 17 residues long. Germline CDR1 and CDR2: SGHTA and FQGTGA.

CDR3 DNA: TGTGCCAGCAGCCTTATTTGGGACAGGGAACAGGCCCAGTACTTC. It yields the protein CASSLIWDREQAQYF. The chain links TRBV5-6 to TRBJ2-5; TRBD1 aligns across 9 bases. Germline CDR1 reads SGHDT; CDR2 reads YYEEEE. CDR3 length equals 15 residues. Unmatched junction bases numbered 13, after V lost 4 bases and J lost 9 bases.

CDR3 coding DNA: TGTGCCAGCAGCCGGGAGGTCGGCGGGTCGATGCGTGGCTACACCTTC. Its translation is CASSREVGGSMRGYTF. The V and J genes are TRBV7-8 and TRBJ1-2; D is uncertain. The CDR3 has 16 residues. V was cut by 5 bases and J by 7 bases, with 23 bases left in between. Germline CDR1 SGHVS, CDR2 FQNEAQ. The full variable domain, in which reference TRBV7-8 and TRBJ1-2 provide the parts outside the CDR3, is GAGVSQSPRYKVAKRGQDVALRCDPISGHVSLFWYQQALGQGPEFLTYFQNEAQLDKSGLPSDRFFAERPEGSVSTLKIQRTQQEDSAVYLCASSREVGGSMRGYTFGSGTRLTVV.

The chain combines TRBV4-1 with TRBJ2-7, with a tentative D call TRBD1 (5 bases). Germline V gene data show CDR1 as MGHRA and CDR2 as YSYEKL. The CDR3 has 14 amino acids. The ends were cut back, 1 base at V and 3 bases at J, with 10 bases in the middle. As DNA, the CDR3 is TGCGCCAGCAGCCAAGTTTCAGGGTTCTACGAGCAGTACTTC. It codes for CASSQVSGFYEQYF.

The rearrangement links TRBV10-3 to TRBJ1-1, with D possibly TRBD1 on 6 matching bases. V was trimmed by 7 bases and J by 3 bases, leaving 15 bases between them. The CDR3 has 14 amino acids. Germline assignment: CDR1 ENHRY and CDR2 SYGVKD. DNA for the CDR3: TGTGCCATCAAGCGACAGGTCGGGGACACTGAAGCTTTCTTT. Amino acids: CAIKRQVGDTEAFF.

The chain links TRBV6-4 to TRBJ2-3, with TRBD2 identical over 8 bases. The V gene end was trimmed by 4 bases and the J gene end by 5 bases; junction bases not matched to a gene: 5. CDR3 size: 14 residues. Germline V gene data show CDR1 as MRHNA and CDR2 as SNTAGT. The CDR3 loop reads CASSVSGMGDTQYF. For the CDR3, the DNA is TGTGCCAGCAGTGTTAGCGGGATGGGAGATACGCAGTATTTT.

The chain is built from TRBV6-5 and TRBJ2-7; 15 nucleotides align to TRBD2. The CDR3 runs to 15 residues. Germline lookup yields CDR1 MNHEY and CDR2 SVGAGI. V lost 5 bases and J lost 5; bases outside the gene matches: 4. CDR3 sequence reads: CASSQGTSGRNEQYF. CDR3 bases: TGTGCCAGCAGTCAAGGGACTAGCGGGAGGAACGAGCAGTACTTC.

The chain links TRBV5-4 to TRBJ1-2; TRBD1 matches at 9 bases. The CDR3 has 15 residues. V lost 5 bases to trimming and J lost 4 bases; unmatched junction nucleotides: 9. CDR1 is SGHNT and CDR2 is YYREEE in the germline V gene (reference sequence). The CDR3 sequence: CASRTPGQGPYGYTF. Written as DNA, the CDR3 is TGTGCCAGCAGAACCCCGGGACAGGGCCCCTATGGCTACACCTTC.

The CDR3, as DNA: TGTGCCAGCAGCGTATCTTCAGATCATTTTGGAAACACCATATATTTT. It encodes CASSVSSDHFGNTIYF. This chain links TRBV9 with TRBJ1-3; no clear D. The CDR3 runs to 16 residues. The ends were cut back, 1 base at V and 3 bases at J, with 14 bases in the middle. Germline loops: CDR1 SGDLS, CDR2 YYNGEE. The full variable domain, completed using reference TRBV9 and TRBJ1-3, is DSGVTQTPKHLITATGQRVTLRCSPRSGDLSVYWYQQSLDQGLQFLIQYYNGEERAKGNILERFSAQQFPDLHSELNLSSLELGDSALYFCASSVSSDHFGNTIYFGEGSWLTVV.

The J gene is TRBJ1-2, the V gene TRBV7-9; the D gene is possibly TRBD1 (6 bases). In germline, CDR1 is SEHNR, CDR2 FQNEAQ (reference sequence). This CDR3 region has 13 residues. With 2 bases removed from V and 4 bases from J, the gap between germline ends came to 8 bases. The CDR3 loop is CASSLSGVYGYTF. The DNA of the CDR3 is TGTGCCAGCAGCTTATCAGGGGTCTATGGCTACACCTTC.

For the CDR3, the DNA is TGTGCCAGCAGAAGGGGGCTTGAGGCCAAAAACATTCAGTACTTC. This translates into CASRRGLEAKNIQYF. V gene TRBV6-1 combines with J gene TRBJ2-4; 7 nucleotides align to TRBD1. Unmatched junction bases numbered 6, after V lost 6 bases and J lost 1 base. Germline CDR1 is MNHNS and CDR2 is SASEGT. This CDR3 is 15 amino acids long.

The genes are TRBV5-6 and TRBJ2-7, with 8 bases fitting TRBD2. The CDR3 extends over 17 amino acids. V trimming: 1 base; J trimming: 6 bases; junction bases outside the gene matches: 15. The germline gives CDR1 SGHDT, CDR2 YYEEEE. The CDR3: CASSLTTSGSVFSEQYF. The CDR3 DNA is TGTGCCAGCAGCTTGACGACAAGCGGGAGTGTCTTCTCCGAGCAGTACTTC.

The rearrangement joins TRBV5-4 to TRBJ2-7, with TRBD1 matching 8 bases. V gave up 3 bases and J gave up 6 bases; unmatched junction bases: 5. This CDR3 spans 13 amino acids. CDR1 and CDR2 from the germline V gene are SGHNT and YYREEE (reference sequence). CDR3 amino acids: CASSWTGSGEQYF. In DNA, the CDR3 is TGTGCCAGCAGCTGGACAGGGTCGGGCGAGCAGTACTTC.

The chain employs TRBV19 and TRBJ1-4, with a tentative D call TRBD1 (5 bases). The V end lost 6 bases, the J end lost 7 bases, and 15 bases lay between the germline ends. This CDR3 has 14 residues. Germline-derived CDR1 and CDR2 are LNHDA and SQIVND (reference sequence). CDR3: CASRSTGAGEKLFF. CDR3 nucleotides: TGTGCCAGTAGGAGCACAGGCGCCGGTGAAAAACTGTTTTTT. The variable domain in full, completed from reference TRBV19 and TRBJ1-4, reads DGGITQSPKYLFRKEGQNVTLSCEQNLNHDAMYWYRQDPGQGLRLIYYSQIVNDFQKGDIAEGYSVSREKKESFPLTVTSAQKNPTAFYLCASRSTGAGEKLFFGSGTQLSVL.

The CDR3 DNA sequence: TGTGCCAGCAGCTTGGCGACAGGATGGAGCTATGGCTACACCTTC. Encoded protein: CASSLATGWSYGYTF. The chain combines TRBV5-4 with TRBJ1-2; a weak D match, TRBD1 (6 bases). There are 15 residues in the CDR3. V was trimmed by 0 bases and J by 4 bases, leaving 13 bases between them. CDR1 is SGHNT, CDR2 YYREEE, per germline (reference sequence).